Below are 11 T cell receptor beta chains sequenced from a single sample in a study of T cell repertoires in cytomegalovirus infection. TCRdb recomputed calls from the reads with MiXCR, one row per CDR3 protein. The table records a few hundred thousand distinct CDR3 sequences, roughly 15% of them present only once. Sequencing used PBMCs. The receptors originated from a human donor in good health (CMV status not recorded). Some clones in this sample may be carry-over from other donors' samples.

The chain recombines TRBV20-1 with TRBJ2-5; perhaps TRBD1 as D (5 bases). The CDR3 consists of 14 residues. The germline V gene encodes CDR1 DFQATT and CDR2 SNEGSKA (reference sequence). Trimming took off 0 bases at V and 5 bases at J, with 13 bases between the two ends. The DNA for the CDR3 is TGCAGTGCTAGAGATCGGCAGGGATACGAGACCCAGTACTTC. It codes for CSARDRQGYETQYF.

This chain connects TRBV15 to TRBJ2-5, with D unclear. This CDR3 contains 12 residues. Germline assignment: CDR1 LNHNV and CDR2 YYDKDF (reference sequence). Trimming removed 9 bases at V and 5 bases at J, with 13 bases between. CDR3 sequence (DNA): TGTGCCACTTCCCCGGTCGGCGAGACCCAGTACTTC. It translates to CATSPVGETQYF.

This clonotype has ten or more counts. V gene TRBV7-2 combines with J gene TRBJ2-1; 12 nucleotides line up with TRBD2. This CDR3 is 16 amino acids long. With 1 base clipped from V and 8 bases from J, the junction kept 6 bases outside the gene matches. Germline V gives CDR1 SGHTA, CDR2 FQGNSA. In DNA, the CDR3 is TGTGCCAGCAGCTTAGGCTTTCGACTAGCGGGGGATGAGCAGTTCTTC. Translating gives CASSLGFRLAGDEQFF.

The chain recombines TRBV10-3 with TRBJ1-1; D remains ambiguous. Trimming pared 3 bases from V and 1 base from J, leaving 18 bases between. CDR1 is ENHRY, CDR2 SYGVKD, per germline. CDR3 length equals 17 residues. This CDR3 is CAISDIWSPDWNTEAFF. CDR3 nucleotide sequence: TGTGCCATCAGTGATATCTGGTCCCCTGACTGGAACACTGAAGCTTTCTTT.

This clonotype was detected many times. This rearrangement joins TRBV12-3 or TRBV12-4 to TRBJ2-1; no firm D call. The length of the CDR3 is 11 residues. The V and J ends lost 8 bases and 8 bases respectively, with 10 bases between them. The CDR3 loop reads CASAGIHEQFF. The CDR3, as DNA: TGTGCCAGCGCCGGCATCCATGAGCAGTTCTTC.

This clonotype was picked up a small number of times. V is TRBV18 and J is TRBJ1-5; tentatively, D is TRBD1 (5 bases). Per the germline V gene, CDR1 is KGHSH and CDR2 is LQKENI. The CDR3 contains 13 residues. V dropped 3 bases and J dropped 5 bases, with 8 bases sitting between them. The CDR3 DNA is TGTGCCAGCTCACCTATGGGGGATCAGCCCCAGCATTTT. Residues: CASSPMGDQPQHF. The full variable domain, in which reference TRBV18 and TRBJ1-5 provide the parts outside the CDR3, is NAGVMQNPRHLVRRRGQEARLRCSPMKGHSHVYWYRQLPEEGLKFMVYLQKENIIDESGMPKERFSAEFPKEGPSILRIQQVVRGDSAAYFCASSPMGDQPQHFGDGTRLSIL.

This clonotype has a count of ten or more. The CDR3 loop is CASSSTGAYGYTF. Here the CDR3 DNA reads TGTGCCAGCAGCTCTACAGGGGCCTATGGCTACACCTTC. The chain joins TRBV7-2 to TRBJ1-2; 7 bases line up with TRBD1. Per the germline V gene, CDR1 is SGHTA and CDR2 is FQGNSA. V lost 4 bases to trimming and J lost 4 bases; unmatched junction nucleotides: 3. CDR3 size: 13 residues.

This clonotype showed up just a few times. J is TRBJ1-6 and V is TRBV20-1; weak D call: TRBD1 (6 bases). The V gene's germline CDR1 is DFQATT and CDR2 SNEGSKA (reference sequence). This CDR3 region has 14 residues. Trimming pared 6 bases from V and 14 bases from J, leaving 23 bases between. The CDR3 DNA follows: TGCAGTGCCAGGGGTAGCTTCGAATTCGAGGCCCTCCACTTT. It codes for CSARGSFEFEALHF.

This clonotype has at least ten counts. CDR3 amino acids: CASSARGSGANVLTF. The CDR3 bases are TGTGCCAGCAGTGCCAGGGGCTCTGGGGCCAACGTCCTGACTTTC. The V and J genes are TRBV12-3 or TRBV12-4 and TRBJ2-6; a possible D gene is TRBD1 (6 bases). Trimming cost V 5 bases and J 0 bases, with 8 bases left between them. CDR3 size: 15 residues.

This chain uses TRBV6-6 with TRBJ1-5; 7 bases match TRBD1. Germline V gene sequence: CDR1 MNHNY, CDR2 SVGAGI (reference sequence). Trimming took 6 bases from V and 10 from J; bases not matched to a gene: 9. The CDR3 sequence is 13 residues long. The CDR3: CASRNDRAGPQHF. Written as DNA, the CDR3 is TGTGCCAGCAGAAACGACAGGGCGGGACCCCAGCATTTT.

This clonotype occurred many times. This rearrangement joins TRBV7-9 to TRBJ2-1; 12 bases agree with TRBD2. Per the germline V gene, CDR1 is SEHNR and CDR2 is FQNEAQ (reference sequence). CDR3 length equals 15 residues. V was clipped by 6 bases and J by 9 bases; unmatched bases: 9. CDR3 residues: CASSYGLAGSGEQFF. CDR3 coding DNA: TGTGCCAGCAGTTACGGACTAGCGGGGAGCGGTGAGCAGTTCTTC.